Shown below are 26 T cell receptor beta chains from a single sample sequenced in a study of CD8+CD57+ T cells in acquired aplastic anemia. The use of genomic DNA as template underpinned the TCR beta VDJ and CDR3 profiling. TCRdb re-derived calls from the reads in MiXCR, one entry per CDR3 protein. The sample gives about 210,000 distinct CDR3 sequences, around 32% of which show up once; around 1.1% is in the top ten. Sequenced input: sorted CD4+, CD8+, or CD8+CD57+ T cells (not recorded which) from PBMCs. Every receptor here comes from a human donor in good health, serving as a control.

In its sample, this clonotype was seen many times. The chain combines TRBV20-1 with TRBJ2-3; 11 bases are shared with TRBD2. Germline CDR1 is DFQATT and CDR2 is SNEGSKA (reference sequence). J gave up 1 base and V 6 bases, and 0 bases lay outside the gene matches. The CDR3 runs to 13 residues. The CDR3 region is CSATSGGTDTQYF. For the CDR3, the DNA is TGCAGTGCGACTAGCGGGGGCACAGATACGCAGTATTTT.

On this clonotype: Just one base apart from a much larger clone, this may be a read error. Given the absence of the conserved phenylalanine or tryptophan at the CDR3 end, a read error is likely. J is TRBJ1-2 and V is TRBV6-1; TRBD1 aligns across 8 bases. There are 13 residues in the CDR3. Germline-derived CDR1 and CDR2 are MNHNS and SASEGT. V gave up 5 bases and J gave up 4 bases; unmatched junction bases: 3. The chain's CDR3 is CASSTQGGYGYTL. The CDR3 region has the DNA TGTGCCAGCAGTACACAGGGGGGCTATGGCTACACCCTC.

V usage is TRBV11-2 and J usage is TRBJ2-3, with 8 bases identical to TRBD2. Per the germline V gene, CDR1 is SGHAT and CDR2 is FQNNGV. J gave up 8 bases and V 0 bases, and 16 bases lay outside the gene matches. This CDR3 contains 18 residues. For the CDR3, the DNA is TGTGCCAGCAGCTTAGAGCGACTTCCCGGGACTAGTATAGGTACGCAGTATTTT. Residues: CASSLERLPGTSIGTQYF.

The CDR3 DNA follows: TGCGCCAGCAGCCAAGTGGGCACCAACTATGGCTACACCTTC. It specifies CASSQVGTNYGYTF. The rearrangement joins TRBV4-3 to TRBJ1-2; no definite D call. The CDR3 consists of 14 residues. The ends were cut back, 1 base at V and 2 bases at J, with 8 bases in the middle. Germline V gene lookup returns CDR1 LGHNA and CDR2 YSLEER.

The rearrangement joins TRBV2 to TRBJ2-7, with D tentatively TRBD2 (6 bases). The CDR3 has 11 amino acids. Trimming removed 8 bases at V and 6 bases at J, with 11 bases between. The germline gives CDR1 SNHLY, CDR2 FYNNEI. The CDR3 bases are TGTGCCAGCGGGAGGCAGGCCGAGCAGTACTTC. Protein sequence: CASGRQAEQYF.

This clonotype has at least ten counts. The chain has TRBV19 and TRBJ2-7, with a weak D call TRBD2 (6 bases). Deletions cut 4 bases from V and 0 bases from J, with 16 bases between. The CDR3 runs to 16 residues. Germline CDR1 and CDR2: LNHDA and SQIVND (reference sequence). Here the CDR3 reads CASSRGGTSLSYEQYF. In DNA, the CDR3 is TGTGCCAGTAGTAGAGGAGGGACTTCTCTCTCCTACGAGCAGTACTTC.

There are many counts of this clonotype. The V gene is TRBV4-1, the J gene TRBJ1-2; the D gene is possibly TRBD1 (6 bases). Per germline, CDR1 MGHRA and CDR2 YSYEKL. CDR3 length: 15 amino acids. V shed 2 bases and J shed 5 bases, with 15 bases lying between them. CDR3 sequence reads: CASSQRYTGSYGYTF. The CDR3 region has the DNA TGCGCCAGCAGCCAAAGGTACACAGGGTCGTATGGCTACACCTTC.

This clonotype was counted ten times or more. The chain employs TRBV25-1 and TRBJ2-7; D possibly corresponds to TRBD1 (6 bases). Trimming took off 1 base at V and 2 bases at J, with 12 bases between the two ends. CDR1 is MGHDK and CDR2 is SYGVNS in the germline V gene. This CDR3 has 15 residues. The CDR3 sequence is CASSESGGLPYEQYF. The DNA of the CDR3 is TGTGCCAGCAGTGAATCTGGGGGCTTGCCCTACGAGCAGTACTTC.

The chain combines TRBV7-2 with TRBJ2-7, with a tentative D call TRBD2 (6 bases). CDR1 and CDR2 (germline): SGHTA, FQGNSA. The V end lost 7 bases, the J end lost 11 bases, and 15 bases lay between the germline ends. The CDR3 is 11 amino acids. CDR3 in DNA: TGTGCCAGCAATGGAGGGACCGGGGAGTACTTC. Translated, it gives CASNGGTGEYF.

In its sample, this clonotype was seen many times. This CDR3 is CASSDGGQNTEAFF. The CDR3 nucleotides read TGTGCCAGCAGTGACGGGGGGCAGAACACTGAAGCTTTCTTT. The gene calls are TRBV2 and TRBJ1-1, with D perhaps matching TRBD1 (6 bases). Germline V CDR1 and CDR2: SNHLY, FYNNEI. The CDR3 consists of 14 residues. The V and J ends lost 3 bases and 1 base respectively, with 9 bases between them.

This clonotype was detected a few times. V and J are TRBV4-1 and TRBJ1-2; D is possibly TRBD1 (5 bases). CDR3 length: 19 amino acids. CDR1 and CDR2 from the germline V gene are MGHRA and YSYEKL. The ends were cut back, 0 bases at V and 5 bases at J, with 25 bases in the middle. CDR3 in amino acids: CASSQDLFGLGAKEYGYTF. For the CDR3, the DNA is TGCGCCAGCAGCCAAGATCTGTTTGGCTTAGGGGCTAAGGAATATGGCTACACCTTC.

The sample holds many counts of this clonotype. The CDR3 sequence is CATSETSGTTYNEQFF. CDR3 coding DNA: TGTGCCACCAGTGAAACTAGCGGGACGACCTACAATGAGCAGTTCTTC. J is TRBJ2-1 and V is TRBV24-1; 10 bases align to TRBD2. The V segment lost 4 bases and the J segment 2 bases; nucleotides outside the gene matches: 4. From germline, CDR1 is KGHDR and CDR2 SFDVKD. This CDR3 has 16 amino acids.

The V gene is TRBV28, the J gene TRBJ1-5; 7 nucleotides line up with TRBD1. Trimming removed 5 bases from V and 6 bases from J; junction bases left unmatched: 10. The CDR3 runs to 15 residues. Germline CDR1 is MDHEN and CDR2 is SYDVKM. For the CDR3, the DNA is TGTGCCAGCAGTGGACAGGTCGTGCTTGTTCAGCCCCAGCATTTT. Protein sequence: CASSGQVVLVQPQHF.

The CDR3 loop reads CSVHGQAAYEQYF. CDR3 coding DNA: TGCAGCGTCCATGGACAGGCTGCCTACGAGCAGTACTTC. The chain recombines TRBV29-1 with TRBJ2-7, with 7 positions matching TRBD1. V gave up 6 bases and J gave up 2 bases; unmatched junction bases: 7. The CDR3 contains 13 residues. Germline CDR1 is SQVTM and CDR2 is ANQGSEA.

This clonotype was observed at least ten times. The CDR3 here is CSARRLGGTNTEAFF. CDR3 bases: TGCAGTGCTAGGCGGTTAGGGGGGACGAACACTGAAGCTTTCTTT. The rearrangement links TRBV20-1 to TRBJ1-1; D is possibly TRBD1 (6 bases). V was shortened by 3 bases and J by 1 base, with 15 bases between the two germline ends. The CDR3 has 15 amino acids. Germline lookup yields CDR1 DFQATT and CDR2 SNEGSKA (reference sequence).

The table lists this clonotype with many counts. This chain connects TRBV7-8 to TRBJ2-2; weak D call: TRBD2 (5 bases). This CDR3 contains 13 residues. V lost 6 bases to trimming and J lost 4 bases, with 9 bases between them. Germline V CDR1 and CDR2: SGHVS, FQNEAQ. This chain's CDR3 is CASRFGVTGELFF. The CDR3 DNA reads as TGTGCCAGCAGATTCGGGGTCACCGGGGAGCTGTTTTTT.

This chain joins TRBV18 and TRBJ2-5; 9 bases agree with TRBD1. J gave up 5 bases and V 3 bases, and 7 bases lay outside the gene matches. CDR3 size: 15 residues. Germline V gives CDR1 KGHSH, CDR2 LQKENI. The chain's CDR3 is CASSPRPDRGETQYF. CDR3 sequence (DNA): TGTGCCAGCTCACCCCGACCGGACAGGGGTGAGACCCAGTACTTC.

Many counts were recorded for this clonotype. The V call is TRBV20-1, the J call TRBJ1-1; D is uncertain. This CDR3 region has 13 residues. CDR1 DFQATT and CDR2 SNEGSKA come from the germline V gene (reference sequence). Trimming took off 3 bases at V and 0 bases at J, with 8 bases between the two ends. The CDR3 sequence: CSASKVMNTEAFF. CDR3 DNA: TGCAGTGCTAGTAAGGTGATGAACACTGAAGCTTTCTTT.

This clonotype was found a few times. This chain uses TRBV20-1 with TRBJ2-7; no definite D call. Between the trimmed V and J ends, which lost 2 bases and 7 bases, there was a span of 6 bases. Looked up from germline, CDR1 is DFQATT and CDR2 is SNEGSKA (reference sequence). The CDR3 sequence is 10 residues long. The CDR3 here is CSARSTEQYF. Written as DNA, the CDR3 is TGCAGTGCTAGATCGACAGAGCAGTACTTC.

This clonotype has at least ten counts. The CDR3 sequence: CSARRDPTRDTQYF. The CDR3 DNA is TGCAGTGCTAGAAGGGACCCTACCAGAGATACGCAGTATTTT. The rearrangement links TRBV20-1 to TRBJ2-3; D possibly uses TRBD1 or TRBD2 (5 bases each). The CDR3 has 14 amino acids. The V end was cut by 2 bases, the J end by 5 bases, with 14 bases between. Per germline, CDR1 DFQATT and CDR2 SNEGSKA (reference sequence).

This clonotype was detected many times. The CDR3 here is CSAVSAGGSTDTQYF. As DNA, the CDR3 is TGCAGTGCAGTATCAGCGGGAGGGAGCACAGATACGCAGTATTTT. The rearrangement uses TRBV20-1 and TRBJ2-3; 10 bases fit TRBD2. Germline V gene data show CDR1 as DFQATT and CDR2 as SNEGSKA (reference sequence). This CDR3 region has 15 residues. J gave up 0 bases and V 6 bases, and 6 bases lay outside the gene matches.

Details on this clonotype: A much larger clone sits a single nucleotide away, making a read error possible. This chain joins TRBV19 and TRBJ2-2, with a possible D match to TRBD2 (7 bases). The CDR3 loop spans 14 amino acids. Germline CDR1 is LNHDA and CDR2 is SQIVND (reference sequence). The CDR3: CASSRGGGTGELLF. CDR3 bases: TGTGCCAGTAGTAGGGGAGGGGGGACCGGGGAGCTGCTTTTT.

Of note for this clonotype: A much larger clone lies a single base off, so this may be a read error. Since the CDR3 does not end with the conserved phenylalanine or tryptophan, this likely comes from a read error. The chain combines TRBV5-1 with TRBJ1-1; D call uncertain. V was clipped by 4 bases and J by 4 bases, with 5 bases between them. The germline V gene has CDR1 SGHRS and CDR2 YFSETQ. The CDR3 totals 11 residues. The CDR3 sequence: CASSDFTEAFS. The DNA for the CDR3 is TGCGCCAGCAGCGATTTCACTGAAGCTTTCTCT.

This clonotype was found many times. The J gene is TRBJ1-1, the V gene TRBV7-2; D is undetermined. Deletions cut 1 base from V and 5 bases from J, with 11 bases between. The CDR3 covers 14 residues. CDR1 and CDR2 from the germline V gene are SGHTA and FQGNSA. CDR3 protein: CASSLVPGGTEAFF. DNA for the CDR3: TGTGCCAGCAGCTTAGTGCCCGGTGGGACTGAAGCTTTCTTT. The full variable domain, completed using reference TRBV7-2 and TRBJ1-1, is GAGVSQSPSNKVTEKGKDVELRCDPISGHTALYWYRQSLGQGLEFLIYFQGNSAPDKSGLPSDRFSAERTGGSVSTLTIQRTQQEDSAVYLCASSLVPGGTEAFFGQGTRLTVV.

Points on this clonotype: A much larger clone is a single base away; this may be a read error. The chain couples TRBV20-1 to TRBJ2-7; D unclear. This CDR3 region has 12 residues. Trimming cost V 3 bases and J 2 bases, with 8 bases left between them. CDR1 is DFQATT and CDR2 is SNEGSKA in the germline V gene (reference sequence). CDR3: CSARTPTYEQYV. CDR3 coding DNA: TGCAGTGCTAGGACACCTACCTACGAGCAGTACGTC.

This clonotype was seen more than once but under ten times. Here the CDR3 omits its conserved ending phenylalanine or tryptophan, so a read error is the likely source. V gene TRBV10-3 combines with J gene TRBJ2-4, with 7 bases identical to TRBD1. Germline CDR1 reads ENHRY; CDR2 reads SYGVKD. This CDR3 is built from 13 residues. In DNA, the CDR3 is TGTGCCATCAATGAGGGGGCTGAGGACATTCAGTACTCC. Translation gives CAINEGAEDIQYS.